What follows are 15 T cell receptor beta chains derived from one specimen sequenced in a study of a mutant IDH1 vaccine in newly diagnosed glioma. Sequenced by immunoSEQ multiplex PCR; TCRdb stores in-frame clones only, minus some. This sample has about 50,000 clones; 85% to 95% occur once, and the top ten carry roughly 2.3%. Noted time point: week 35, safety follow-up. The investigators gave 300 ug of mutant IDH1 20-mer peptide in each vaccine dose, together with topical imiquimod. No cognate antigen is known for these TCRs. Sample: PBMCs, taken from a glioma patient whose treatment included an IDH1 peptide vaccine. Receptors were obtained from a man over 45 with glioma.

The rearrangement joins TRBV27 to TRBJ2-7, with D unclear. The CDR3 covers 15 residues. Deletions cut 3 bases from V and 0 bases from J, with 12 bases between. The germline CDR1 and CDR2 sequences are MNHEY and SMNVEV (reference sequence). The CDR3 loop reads CASSLSPDSSYEQYF. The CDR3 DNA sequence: TGTGCCAGCAGTTTGTCGCCGGATAGCTCCTACGAGCAGTACTTC.

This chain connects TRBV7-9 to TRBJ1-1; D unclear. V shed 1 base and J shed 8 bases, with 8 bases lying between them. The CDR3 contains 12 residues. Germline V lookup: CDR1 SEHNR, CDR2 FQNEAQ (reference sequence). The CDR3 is CASSLVGREAFF. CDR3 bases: TGTGCCAGCAGCTTAGTTGGCAGAGAAGCTTTCTTT.

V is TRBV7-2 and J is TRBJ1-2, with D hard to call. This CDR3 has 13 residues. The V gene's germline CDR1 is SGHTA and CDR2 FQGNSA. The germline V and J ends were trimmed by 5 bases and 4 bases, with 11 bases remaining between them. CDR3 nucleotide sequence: TGTGCCAGCAGCCCAGTGGGTGCCTATGGCTACACCTTC. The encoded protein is CASSPVGAYGYTF.

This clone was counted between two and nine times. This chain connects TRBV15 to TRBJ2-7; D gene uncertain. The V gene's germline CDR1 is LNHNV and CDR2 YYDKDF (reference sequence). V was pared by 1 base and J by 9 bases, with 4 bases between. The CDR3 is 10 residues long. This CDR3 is CATSRVGQYF. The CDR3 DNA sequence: TGTGCCACCAGCAGAGTGGGGCAGTACTTC.

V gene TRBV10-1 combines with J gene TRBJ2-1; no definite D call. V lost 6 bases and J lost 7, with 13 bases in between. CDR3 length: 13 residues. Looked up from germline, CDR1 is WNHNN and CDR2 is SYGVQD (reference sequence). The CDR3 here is CASSPGPVNEQFF. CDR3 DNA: TGCGCCAGCAGCCCCGGGCCGGTGAATGAGCAGTTCTTC.

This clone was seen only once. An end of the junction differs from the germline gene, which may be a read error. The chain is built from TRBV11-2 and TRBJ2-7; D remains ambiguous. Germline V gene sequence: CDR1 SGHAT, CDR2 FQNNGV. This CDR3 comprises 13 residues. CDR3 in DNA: TGTGCCAGCAGTTTAGACGATGCCTACGAGCAGTACTTC. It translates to CASSLDDAYEQYF. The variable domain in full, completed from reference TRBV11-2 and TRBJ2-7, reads EAGVAQSPRYKIIEKRQSVAFWCNPISGHATLYWYQQILGQGPKLLIQFQNNGVVDDSQLPKDRFSAERLKGVDSTLKIQPAKLEDSAVYLCASSLDDAYEQYFGPGTRLTVT.

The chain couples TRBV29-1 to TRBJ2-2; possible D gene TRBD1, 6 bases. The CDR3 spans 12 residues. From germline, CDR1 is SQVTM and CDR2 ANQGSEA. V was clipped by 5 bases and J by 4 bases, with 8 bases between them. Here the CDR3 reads CSVSGATGELFF. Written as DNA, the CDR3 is TGCAGCGTTTCAGGGGCCACCGGGGAGCTGTTTTTT.

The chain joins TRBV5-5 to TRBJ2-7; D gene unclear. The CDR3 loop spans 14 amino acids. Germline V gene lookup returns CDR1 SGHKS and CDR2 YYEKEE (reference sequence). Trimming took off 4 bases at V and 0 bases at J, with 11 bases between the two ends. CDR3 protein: CASSPPVTSYEQYF. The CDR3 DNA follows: TGTGCCAGCAGCCCGCCGGTGACCTCCTACGAGCAGTACTTC.

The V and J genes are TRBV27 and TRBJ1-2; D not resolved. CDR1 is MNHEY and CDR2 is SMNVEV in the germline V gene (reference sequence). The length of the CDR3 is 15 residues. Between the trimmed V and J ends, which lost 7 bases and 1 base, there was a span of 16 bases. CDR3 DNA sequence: TGTGCCAGCAAGTATGTTAGTAGGGATAACTATGGCTACACCTTC. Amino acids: CASKYVSRDNYGYTF.

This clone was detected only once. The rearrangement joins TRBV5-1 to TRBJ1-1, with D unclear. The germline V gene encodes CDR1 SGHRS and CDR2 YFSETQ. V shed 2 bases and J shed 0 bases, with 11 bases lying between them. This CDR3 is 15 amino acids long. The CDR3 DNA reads TGCGCCAGCAGCTTAGGGCCCGGCATGAACACTGAAGCTTTCTTT. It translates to CASSLGPGMNTEAFF.

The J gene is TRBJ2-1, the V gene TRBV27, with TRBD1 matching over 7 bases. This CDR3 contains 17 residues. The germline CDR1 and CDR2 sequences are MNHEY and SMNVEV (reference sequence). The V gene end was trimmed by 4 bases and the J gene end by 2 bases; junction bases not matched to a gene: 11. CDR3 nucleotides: TGTGCCAGCAGTTCCGCCCCTAGGGGGCCTCCCTACAATGAGCAGTTCTTC. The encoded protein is CASSSAPRGPPYNEQFF.

The CDR3 region has the DNA TGCGCCAGCAGCCAAGGGCCGGGTGCGGGTGAGCAGTACTTC. Protein product: CASSQGPGAGEQYF. This sequence joins TRBV4-1 and TRBJ2-7; a weak D match, TRBD2 (5 bases). Trimming stripped 1 base from V and 7 bases from J, with 14 bases between. Germline-derived CDR1 and CDR2 are MGHRA and YSYEKL. The CDR3 is 14 residues long.

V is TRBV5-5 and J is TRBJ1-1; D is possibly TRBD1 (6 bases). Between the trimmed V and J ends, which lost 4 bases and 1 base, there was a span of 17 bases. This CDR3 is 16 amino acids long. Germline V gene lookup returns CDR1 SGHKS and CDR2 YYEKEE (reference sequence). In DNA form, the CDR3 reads TGTGCCAGCAGCCCACCCACCGGGACAAGGAACACTGAAGCTTTCTTT. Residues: CASSPPTGTRNTEAFF.

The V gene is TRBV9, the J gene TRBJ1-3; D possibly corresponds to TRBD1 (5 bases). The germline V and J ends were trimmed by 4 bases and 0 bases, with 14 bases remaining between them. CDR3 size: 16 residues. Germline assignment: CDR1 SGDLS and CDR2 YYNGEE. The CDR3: CASSLTTGFSGNTIYF. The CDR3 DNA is TGTGCCAGCAGCCTCACAACAGGATTCTCTGGAAACACCATATATTTT.

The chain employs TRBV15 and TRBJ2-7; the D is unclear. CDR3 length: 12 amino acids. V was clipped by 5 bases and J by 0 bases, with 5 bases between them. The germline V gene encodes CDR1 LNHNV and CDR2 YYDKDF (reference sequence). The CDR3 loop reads CATSDSSYEQYF. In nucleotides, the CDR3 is TGTGCCACCAGCGATAGCTCCTACGAGCAGTACTTC.